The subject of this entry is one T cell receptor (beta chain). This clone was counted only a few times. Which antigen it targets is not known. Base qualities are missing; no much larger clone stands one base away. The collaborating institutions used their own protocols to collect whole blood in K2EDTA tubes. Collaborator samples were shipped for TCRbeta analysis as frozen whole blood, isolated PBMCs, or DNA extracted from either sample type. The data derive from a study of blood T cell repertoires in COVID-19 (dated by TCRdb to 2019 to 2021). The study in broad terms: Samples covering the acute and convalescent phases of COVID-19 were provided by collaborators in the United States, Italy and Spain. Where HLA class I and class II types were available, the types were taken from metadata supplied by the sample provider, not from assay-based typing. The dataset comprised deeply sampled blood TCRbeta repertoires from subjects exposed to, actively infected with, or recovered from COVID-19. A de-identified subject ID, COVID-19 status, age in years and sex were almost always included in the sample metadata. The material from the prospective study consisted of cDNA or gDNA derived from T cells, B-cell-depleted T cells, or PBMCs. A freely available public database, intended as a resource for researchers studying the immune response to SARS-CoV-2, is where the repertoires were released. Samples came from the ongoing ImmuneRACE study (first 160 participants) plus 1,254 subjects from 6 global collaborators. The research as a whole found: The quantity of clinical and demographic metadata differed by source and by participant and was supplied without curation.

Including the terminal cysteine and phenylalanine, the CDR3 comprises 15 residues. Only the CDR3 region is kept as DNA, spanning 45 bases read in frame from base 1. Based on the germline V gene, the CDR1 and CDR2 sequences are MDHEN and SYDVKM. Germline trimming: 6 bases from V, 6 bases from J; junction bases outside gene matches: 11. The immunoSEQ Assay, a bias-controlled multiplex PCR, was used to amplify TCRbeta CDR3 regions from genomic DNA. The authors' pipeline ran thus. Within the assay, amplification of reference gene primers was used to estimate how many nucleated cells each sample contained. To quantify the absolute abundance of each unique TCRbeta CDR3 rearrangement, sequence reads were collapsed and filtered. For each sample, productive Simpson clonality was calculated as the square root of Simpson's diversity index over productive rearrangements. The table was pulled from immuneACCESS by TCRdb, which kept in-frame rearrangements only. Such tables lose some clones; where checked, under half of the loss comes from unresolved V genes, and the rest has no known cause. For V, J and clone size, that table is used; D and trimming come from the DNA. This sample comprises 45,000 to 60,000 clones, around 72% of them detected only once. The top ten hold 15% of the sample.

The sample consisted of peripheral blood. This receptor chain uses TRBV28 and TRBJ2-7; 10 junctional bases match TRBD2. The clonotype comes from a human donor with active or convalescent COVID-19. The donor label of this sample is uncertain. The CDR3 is CASSPPTSGIVEQYF. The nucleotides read TGTGCCAGCAGCCCCCCCACTAGCGGGATTGTCGAGCAGTACTTC.